This is a list of T cell receptor beta chains from one sample in a study of shared clonotypes between healthy human individuals. TCRdb keeps only in-frame clones here, not all; method: immunoSEQ multiplex PCR. The table shows about 2,100,000 clones, with 93% occurring only once. The specimen sequenced was naive CD8+ T cells from PBMCs. These receptors came from a man younger than 35 in good health. Some clones in this sample may be carry-over from other donors' samples. Each CDR3 is given with its conserved first and last residue. Fields, in order: J gene, D gene, clone size, V gene, CDR3 DNA, CDR3 protein. D genes are given only for firm matches. Expanded clones are given a class, and other clones once, few, many or no size at all.

j_gene: TRBJ2-1; d_gene: .; abundance: .; v_gene: TRBV29-1; CDR3nt: TGCAGCGTTGTAGGTGCAGGCAGCTCCTACAATGAGCAGTTCTTC; CDR3aa: CSVVGAGSSYNEQFF
j_gene: TRBJ2-3; d_gene: .; abundance: .; v_gene: TRBV29-1; CDR3nt: TGCAGCGTTGAAGATACGGACCACCGGCGACCAGATACGCAGTATTTT; CDR3aa: CSVEDTDHRRPDTQYF
j_gene: TRBJ1-2; d_gene: .; abundance: .; v_gene: TRBV7-8; CDR3nt: TGTGCCAGCTCTATCGGGGGCCGCGTCAACTATGGCTACACCTTC; CDR3aa: CASSIGGRVNYGYTF
j_gene: TRBJ2-7; d_gene: .; abundance: .; v_gene: TRBV2; CDR3nt: TGTGCCAGCAGTTCAGCCCCTGGAGACGAGGAGCAGTACTTC; CDR3aa: CASSSAPGDEEQYF
j_gene: TRBJ2-3; d_gene: TRBD1; abundance: .; v_gene: TRBV6-4; CDR3nt: TGTGCCAGCAGTGACCGGGACAGGGGTACACATTGGGATACGCAGTATTTT; CDR3aa: CASSDRDRGTHWDTQYF
j_gene: TRBJ2-7; d_gene: .; abundance: .; v_gene: TRBV15; CDR3nt: TGTGCCACTTCCGAAGGCCTCAGCTCCTACGAGCAGTACTTC; CDR3aa: CATSEGLSSYEQYF
j_gene: TRBJ1-1; d_gene: TRBD1; abundance: once; v_gene: TRBV27; CDR3nt: TGTGCCAGCAGTTTACTCTCCAGGGGGCGAAGGGCTGAAGCTTTCTTT; CDR3aa: CASSLLSRGRRAEAFF
j_gene: TRBJ2-5; d_gene: .; abundance: .; v_gene: TRBV5-1; CDR3nt: TGCGCCAGCAGCCCCCGGGACACTAAACAAGAGACCCAGTACTTC; CDR3aa: CASSPRDTKQETQYF
j_gene: TRBJ2-7; d_gene: TRBD1; abundance: .; v_gene: TRBV19; CDR3nt: TGTGCCAGTACTAACCTGGACAGGGCGGGGGAGCAGTACTTC; CDR3aa: CASTNLDRAGEQYF
j_gene: TRBJ1-1; d_gene: .; abundance: once; v_gene: TRBV27; CDR3nt: TGTGCCAGCAGTTTACAGGGCGGCGTGAACACTGAAGCTTTCTTT; CDR3aa: CASSLQGGVNTEAFF
j_gene: TRBJ1-4; d_gene: TRBD1; abundance: .; v_gene: TRBV5-8; CDR3nt: TGTGCCAGCAGCCCCGGGACAGGGGGAGATGAAAAACTGTTTTTT; CDR3aa: CASSPGTGGDEKLFF
j_gene: TRBJ2-1; d_gene: .; abundance: once; v_gene: TRBV27; CDR3nt: TGTGCCAGTGTTCTCGGAGATGAGCAGTTCTTC; CDR3aa: CASVLGDEQFF
j_gene: TRBJ1-2; d_gene: .; abundance: .; v_gene: TRBV7-9; CDR3nt: TGTGCCAGCAGCTTAAAAGGGGATCTGAAGGGCTACACCTTC; CDR3aa: CASSLKGDLKGYTF
j_gene: TRBJ2-7; d_gene: TRBD2; abundance: .; v_gene: TRBV19; CDR3nt: TGTGCCAGTAGTATATCCACTAGCGGGGGTTACGAGCAGTACTTC; CDR3aa: CASSISTSGGYEQYF
j_gene: TRBJ2-1; d_gene: .; abundance: .; v_gene: TRBV7-9; CDR3nt: TGTGCCAGCAGCCCAATGGCGGGAAGTTTCTACAATGAGCAGTTCTTC; CDR3aa: CASSPMAGSFYNEQFF
j_gene: TRBJ1-1; d_gene: .; abundance: .; v_gene: TRBV30; CDR3nt: TGTGCCTGGAGGGGGGGACCGCGAGGTTTGAACACTGAAGCTTTCTTT; CDR3aa: CAWRGGPRGLNTEAFF
j_gene: TRBJ1-5; d_gene: .; abundance: .; v_gene: TRBV9; CDR3nt: TGTGCCACCCCGGGGGGTTGCCAGCCCCAGCATTTT; CDR3aa: CATPGGCQPQHF
j_gene: TRBJ1-5; d_gene: .; abundance: .; v_gene: TRBV6-5; CDR3nt: TGTGCCAGCAGCCAACAGGGTGTGGAACAGCCCCAGCATTTT; CDR3aa: CASSQQGVEQPQHF
j_gene: TRBJ2-3; d_gene: .; abundance: .; v_gene: TRBV7-6; CDR3nt: TGTGCCAGCAGCCCAGACGGAAGAGATACGCAGTATTTT; CDR3aa: CASSPDGRDTQYF
j_gene: TRBJ2-5; d_gene: .; abundance: once; v_gene: TRBV6-6; CDR3nt: TGTGCCAGCAGTTACAGCCAGCTGGAGACCCAGTACTTC; CDR3aa: CASSYSQLETQYF
j_gene: TRBJ2-1; d_gene: TRBD1; abundance: .; v_gene: TRBV27; CDR3nt: TGTGCCAGCAGCCTAGACAGGGGCAATGAGCAGTTCTTC; CDR3aa: CASSLDRGNEQFF
j_gene: TRBJ2-7; d_gene: .; abundance: .; v_gene: TRBV11-2; CDR3nt: TGTGCCAGCAGCCCACCTAGCGACCGGAGCGACGAGCAGTACTTC; CDR3aa: CASSPPSDRSDEQYF
j_gene: TRBJ1-5; d_gene: .; abundance: .; v_gene: TRBV4-1; CDR3nt: TGCGCCAGCAGCCAAGTCACGGAGTATAGCAATCAGCCCCAGCATTTT; CDR3aa: CASSQVTEYSNQPQHF
j_gene: TRBJ2-2; d_gene: TRBD1; abundance: .; v_gene: TRBV7-8; CDR3nt: TGTGCCAGCAGCTTAGTAGGACAGGGGGCTTCATCCGGGGAGCTGTTTTTT; CDR3aa: CASSLVGQGASSGELFF
j_gene: TRBJ1-4; d_gene: .; abundance: .; v_gene: TRBV6-4; CDR3nt: TGTGCCAGCAGCCAGGGTAGAGGTGAAAAACTGTTTTTT; CDR3aa: CASSQGRGEKLFF
j_gene: TRBJ1-2; d_gene: .; abundance: .; v_gene: TRBV30; CDR3nt: TGTGCCTGGAATTGGGGGGGCGGAGGGTATGGCTACACCTTC; CDR3aa: CAWNWGGGGYGYTF
j_gene: TRBJ2-2; d_gene: .; abundance: .; v_gene: TRBV6-5; CDR3nt: TGTGCCAGCAAGGCGGGATTGGCCGGGGAGCTGTTTTTT; CDR3aa: CASKAGLAGELFF
j_gene: TRBJ2-7; d_gene: .; abundance: .; v_gene: TRBV28; CDR3nt: TGTGCCAGCAGTCTTGACACCTACGAGCAGTACTTC; CDR3aa: CASSLDTYEQYF
j_gene: TRBJ1-1; d_gene: TRBD1; abundance: once; v_gene: TRBV7-9; CDR3nt: TGTGCCAGCAGCTCCGGCGGACAGGCCGATCCTGGAGCTTTCTTT; CDR3aa: CASSSGGQADPGAFF
j_gene: TRBJ2-7; d_gene: .; abundance: .; v_gene: TRBV7-8; CDR3nt: TGTGCCAGCAGCTTAGGACCCTTCTACGAGCAGTACTTC; CDR3aa: CASSLGPFYEQYF
j_gene: TRBJ1-1; d_gene: .; abundance: .; v_gene: TRBV4-2; CDR3nt: TGTGCCAGCAGCTACAGGAGCACTGAAGCTTTCTTT; CDR3aa: CASSYRSTEAFF
j_gene: TRBJ2-3; d_gene: TRBD2; abundance: few; v_gene: TRBV2; CDR3nt: TGTGCCAGCACCTTAGAGTTAGCGGGACCGGGGGGGAATACGCAGTATTTT; CDR3aa: CASTLELAGPGGNTQYF
j_gene: TRBJ2-1; d_gene: TRBD2; abundance: .; v_gene: TRBV4-1; CDR3nt: TGCGCCAGCAGCCACGCGACTAGCGGGAGGGTTAGCTCCTACAATGAGCAGTTCTTC; CDR3aa: CASSHATSGRVSSYNEQFF
j_gene: TRBJ2-1; d_gene: .; abundance: .; v_gene: TRBV2; CDR3nt: TGTGCCAGCAGTTGGGCTGAGCAGTTCTTC; CDR3aa: CASSWAEQFF
j_gene: TRBJ2-2; d_gene: .; abundance: .; v_gene: TRBV7-6; CDR3nt: TGTGGAGTAAGGGTAGCGAACACCGGGGAGCTGTTTTTT; CDR3aa: CGVRVANTGELFF
j_gene: TRBJ2-7; d_gene: .; abundance: once; v_gene: TRBV27; CDR3nt: TGTGCCAGCAGTTTACAGGTTTCCAGCGTCCAGGGTTTCTCCTACGAGCAGTACTTC; CDR3aa: CASSLQVSSVQGFSYEQYF
j_gene: TRBJ2-7; d_gene: .; abundance: .; v_gene: TRBV27; CDR3nt: TGTGCCAGCAGTTTACGGGGGCCTCTCTCCTACGAGCAGTACTTC; CDR3aa: CASSLRGPLSYEQYF
j_gene: TRBJ1-2; d_gene: .; abundance: .; v_gene: TRBV19; CDR3nt: TGTGCCAGTAGTGCGGACAAAACGGGGTATGGCTACACCTTC; CDR3aa: CASSADKTGYGYTF
j_gene: TRBJ2-2; d_gene: .; abundance: .; v_gene: TRBV15; CDR3nt: TGTGCCACCAGCGACAGGATCGAGGGCACCGGGGAGCTGTTTTTT; CDR3aa: CATSDRIEGTGELFF
j_gene: TRBJ2-1; d_gene: .; abundance: .; v_gene: TRBV7-9; CDR3nt: TGTGCCAGCAGCCTAGAGGGGAGCTCCTACAATGAGCAGTTCTTC; CDR3aa: CASSLEGSSYNEQFF
j_gene: TRBJ1-1; d_gene: .; abundance: .; v_gene: TRBV6-5; CDR3nt: TGTGCCAGCAGTTACCGAGGGACTTTGGAAGCTTTCTTT; CDR3aa: CASSYRGTLEAFF
j_gene: TRBJ2-2; d_gene: .; abundance: once; v_gene: TRBV7-9; CDR3nt: TGTGCCAGTACCTGGGATGGCGGGGAGCTGTTTTTT; CDR3aa: CASTWDGGELFF
j_gene: TRBJ2-5; d_gene: .; abundance: .; v_gene: TRBV5-1; CDR3nt: TGCGCCAGCAGCTTAATCCTCACAGAGACCCAGTACTTC; CDR3aa: CASSLILTETQYF
j_gene: TRBJ2-7; d_gene: TRBD1; abundance: .; v_gene: TRBV28; CDR3nt: TGTGCCAGCAGCTCCCCGGACAGGACCGACGAGCAGTACTTC; CDR3aa: CASSSPDRTDEQYF